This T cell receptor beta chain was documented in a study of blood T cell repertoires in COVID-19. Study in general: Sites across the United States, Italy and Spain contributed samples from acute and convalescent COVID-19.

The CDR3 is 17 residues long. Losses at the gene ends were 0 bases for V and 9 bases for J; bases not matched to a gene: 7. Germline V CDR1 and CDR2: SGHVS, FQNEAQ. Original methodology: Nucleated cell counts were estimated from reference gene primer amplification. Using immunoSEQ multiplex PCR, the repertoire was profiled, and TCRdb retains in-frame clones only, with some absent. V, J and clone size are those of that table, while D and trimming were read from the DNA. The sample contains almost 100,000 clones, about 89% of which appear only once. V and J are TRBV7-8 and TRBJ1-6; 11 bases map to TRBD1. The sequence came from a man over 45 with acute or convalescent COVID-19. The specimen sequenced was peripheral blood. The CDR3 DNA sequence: TGTGCCAGCAGCTTAGCGGGGGGACAGGGGGGATTTTCACCCCTCCACTTT. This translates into CASSLAGGQGGFSPLHF.